A single sample is the source of the 6 T cell receptor beta chains below, sequenced in a study of T cells in Graves' hyperthyroidism and ophthalmopathy. RNA transcripts were the template for amplifying TCR beta CDR3 regions. HTBI primers were employed in a first-round RT-PCR of the TCR CDR3. TCRdb recomputed calls from the multiplex PCR reads with MiXCR, one row per CDR3 protein. The sample shows over 500,000 distinct CDR3 sequences, roughly 15% of them seen only once. Source material: blood. All receptors come from a woman younger than 45 with Graves' ophthalmopathy.

This clonotype was detected many times. The rearrangement links TRBV28 to TRBJ1-5; unclear D gene. V gave up 3 bases and J gave up 4 bases, with 13 bases separating them. This CDR3 contains 15 residues. Looked up from germline, CDR1 is MDHEN and CDR2 is SYDVKM. CDR3 residues: CASSFYPSSNQPQHF. In DNA form, the CDR3 reads TGTGCCAGCAGTTTTTACCCCAGCTCGAATCAGCCCCAGCATTTT.

This clonotype was counted a single time. A much larger clone differs from this one at a single base, so this may be a read error. This chain uses TRBV3-1 with TRBJ1-3; TRBD1 might be the D (6 bases). CDR3 length: 15 amino acids. The germline CDR1 and CDR2 sequences are LGHDT and YNNKEL (reference sequence). V lost 6 bases to trimming and J lost 2 bases, with 14 bases between them. The CDR3 loop reads CASSSRGGTGNTIYF. The DNA of the CDR3 is TGTGCCAGCAGTTCCCGCGGGGGCACTGGAAACACCATATATTTT.

This clonotype showed up just once. Here the CDR3 reads CASRHPTTNEKLFF. CDR3 in DNA: TGCGCCAGCAGACATCCTACAACTAATGAAAAACTGTTTTTT. The chain joins TRBV4-3 to TRBJ1-4; D not certain. This CDR3 contains 14 residues. Trimming took off 6 bases at V and 0 bases at J, with 8 bases between the two ends. Germline V gives CDR1 LGHNA, CDR2 YSLEER.

The chain couples TRBV7-6 to TRBJ2-3; possible D gene TRBD2, 6 bases. V was cut by 2 bases and J by 0 bases, with 9 bases left in between. CDR1 SGHVS and CDR2 FNYEAQ come from the germline V gene. The CDR3 runs 15 residues. CDR3 DNA sequence: TGTGCCAGCAGCTTACAGCGGGCTAGCACAGATACGCAGTATTTT. Residues: CASSLQRASTDTQYF. The full variable domain, rest sourced from reference TRBV7-6 and TRBJ2-3, is GAGVSQSPRYKVTKRGQDVALRCDPISGHVSLYWYRQALGQGPEFLTYFNYEAQQDKSGLPNDRFSAERPEGSISTLTIQRTEQRDSAMYRCASSLQRASTDTQYFGPGTRLTVL.

In its sample, this clonotype was seen a few times. V usage is TRBV20-1 and J usage is TRBJ2-6; 10 bases fit TRBD2. Trimming took 1 base from V and 2 from J; bases not matched to a gene: 8. Germline assignment: CDR1 DFQATT and CDR2 SNEGSKA (reference sequence). There are 18 residues in the CDR3. DNA of the CDR3: TGCAGTGCTAGAGCCCCACAGCGGGAGGGCCCTGGGGCCAACGTCCTGACTTTC. Translation gives CSARAPQREGPGANVLTF.

This clonotype has just a few counts. This chain links TRBV9 with TRBJ2-1, with D unclear. The germline gives CDR1 SGDLS, CDR2 YYNGEE. The V and J ends lost 4 bases and 0 bases respectively, with 14 bases between them. The length of the CDR3 is 16 residues. CDR3 loop: CASSQLSKSSYNEQFF. Here the CDR3 DNA reads TGTGCCAGCAGCCAGCTAAGTAAAAGCTCCTACAATGAGCAGTTCTTC.